The present TCR beta chain was sequenced within a study of early T cells in non-severe SARS-CoV-2 infection. TCRdb used MiXCR to reprocess the 5' RACE reads, holding one entry per CDR3 protein. The sample carries tens of thousands of distinct CDR3 sequences, 9% to 10% recorded once. This clonotype showed up many times. Germline V gene lookup returns CDR1 LGHNA and CDR2 YSLEER. Trimming shortened V by 2 bases and J by 4 bases, and 21 bases separated the two germline ends. The length of the CDR3 is 18 residues. This TCR was recovered from an adult who was a healthcare worker with PCR-confirmed SARS-CoV-2 infection or an uninfected control (not recorded which). The chain is built from TRBV4-3 and TRBJ2-1; D may be TRBD2 (6 bases). This material consisted of whole blood, taken at baseline. The CDR3 loop reads CASSQLPSSSGLYNEQFF. Written as DNA, the CDR3 is TGCGCCAGCAGCCAACTTCCATCAAGTAGCGGCCTTTACAATGAGCAGTTCTTC.